The entry below describes one T cell receptor beta chain. Its antigen is undetermined. Time point in this sample: week 35, safety follow-up. A single vaccine dose contained 300 ug of mutant IDH1 20-mer peptide, and topical imiquimod was used with it. This sample was taken from a study of a mutant IDH1 vaccine in newly diagnosed glioma. Overall study results and limits: Pseudoprogression apparently lacked any relation to changes in top peripheral T cell clonotypes.

Using immunoSEQ multiplex PCR, the repertoire was profiled, and TCRdb retains in-frame clones only, with some absent. Among over 40,000 clones listed, 81% were seen once. The origin of this receptor is a woman in her thirties or forties with glioma. Some clones in this sample may be carry-over from other donors' samples. Specimen: PBMCs, collected from a glioma patient whose treatment included an IDH1 peptide vaccine.

CDR3 nucleotides: TGCAGCGTTGAGACAGGGGGTACCACAGATACGCAGTATTTT. This encodes CSVETGGTTDTQYF. J is TRBJ2-3 and V is TRBV29-1; TRBD1 agrees at 9 bases. Trimming cost V 3 bases and J 2 bases; bases outside gene matches: 3. Germline loops: CDR1 SQVTM, CDR2 ANQGSEA. The CDR3 totals 14 residues.